The T cell receptor (beta chain) described here comes from a study of shared T cell receptors in the human thymus. Measured with immunoSEQ multiplex PCR; TCRdb has only the in-frame clones, and not every one. The data show hundreds of thousands of clones, approximately 87% seen once. V was trimmed by 1 base and J by 3 bases, leaving 12 bases between them. Germline values: CDR1 MGHRA, CDR2 YSYEKL. The length of the CDR3 is 15 residues. This clone has just one count. The data were also submitted as part of a second study, on human thymus T cells.

Sequenced material: thymocytes. The chain carries TRBV4-1 and TRBJ1-1, with D maybe TRBD1 (5 bases). This clonotype originated in a boy in the first two years of life with a congenital heart defect. Written as DNA, the CDR3 is TGCGCCAGCAGCCAAGTCCCAGGGAGGGACACTGAAGCTTTCTTT. Protein product: CASSQVPGRDTEAFF.